One and the same sample provided the 27 T cell receptor beta chains below, sequenced in a study of OX40 agonist ivuxolimab in advanced cancers. Here immunoSEQ multiplex PCR was the method, and the copy in TCRdb shows in-frame clones only, minus some. Of 75,000 to 95,000 clones listed, more than 80% are singletons. This specimen consisted of CD4+ or CD8+ T cells sorted from blood, obtained in a trial of the OX40 agonist ivuxolimab. The receptor set was obtained from an adult with an advanced solid tumor such as melanoma, head and neck, liver or kidney cancer.

This chain joins TRBV7-3 and TRBJ1-4; no definite D call. CDR3 length equals 11 residues. Germline V gene lookup returns CDR1 SGHTA and CDR2 FQGTGA. V lost 2 bases to trimming and J lost 10 bases, with 5 bases between them. This CDR3 is CASSLEGKLFF. CDR3 DNA: TGTGCCAGCAGCTTAGAGGGAAAACTGTTTTTT.

The sample holds a few counts of this clone. The chain uses TRBV7-2 and TRBJ1-3; 7 bases line up with TRBD1. The V gene's germline CDR1 is SGHTA and CDR2 FQGNSA. J gave up 3 bases and V 6 bases, and 5 bases lay outside the gene matches. The CDR3 contains 14 residues. The CDR3 loop reads CASRPTGDGNTIYF. The CDR3 coding sequence is TGTGCCAGCAGACCAACAGGGGATGGAAACACCATATATTTT.

The chain is built from TRBV19 and TRBJ2-6, with D unclear. V lost 2 bases, J lost 2 bases, and 7 bases lay in between. The CDR3 is made up of 15 amino acids. CDR1 and CDR2 (germline): LNHDA, SQIVND (reference sequence). CDR3 amino acids: CASSIRGPGANVLTF. As DNA, the CDR3 is TGTGCCAGTAGTATACGTGGTCCTGGGGCCAACGTCCTGACTTTC.

The chain combines TRBV6-6 with TRBJ1-4; 9 bases are a match to TRBD1. In germline, CDR1 is MNHNY, CDR2 SVGAGI (reference sequence). V trimming: 0 bases; J trimming: 8 bases; junction bases outside the gene matches: 4. This CDR3 is built from 15 residues. The CDR3 reads CASSYSDRGREKLFF. The CDR3 nucleotides are TGTGCCAGCAGTTACTCGGACAGGGGACGCGAAAAACTGTTTTTT.

This sequence joins TRBV6-1 and TRBJ1-2; the D is unclear. Per germline, CDR1 MNHNS and CDR2 SASEGT. The CDR3 loop spans 11 amino acids. V lost 5 bases and J lost 4, with 5 bases in between. The CDR3 DNA reads TGTGCCAGCAGTCGGGGCTATGGCTACACCTTC. The encoded protein is CASSRGYGYTF.

The chain employs TRBV6-6 and TRBJ1-1; 7 nucleotides agree with TRBD1. Germline CDR1 reads MNHNY; CDR2 reads SVGAGI (reference sequence). The ends lost 10 bases at V and 5 bases at J; junction bases unmatched: 10. The CDR3 sequence is 13 residues long. CDR3 region: CATDRVEGTEAFF. In nucleotides, the CDR3 is TGTGCCACCGACAGGGTCGAGGGTACTGAAGCTTTCTTT.

The CDR3 nucleotides read TGTGCCAGCTCAAAGGGACAGGGGGATATGGATGAGCAGTTCTTC. Protein sequence: CASSKGQGDMDEQFF. This sequence joins TRBV18 and TRBJ2-1; TRBD1 agrees at 11 bases. This CDR3 comprises 15 residues. V shed 5 bases and J 8 bases; nucleotides not matched to a gene: 8. CDR1 and CDR2 from the germline V gene are KGHSH and LQKENI.

This rearrangement joins TRBV7-9 to TRBJ2-2, with D possibly being TRBD1 (6 bases). The V and J ends lost 5 bases and 9 bases respectively, with 28 bases between them. There are 18 residues in the CDR3. Germline CDR1 SEHNR, CDR2 FQNEAQ (reference sequence). The CDR3 spells CASSHRPTGSHLTRELFF. CDR3 bases: TGTGCCAGCAGCCACCGCCCCACAGGGTCCCACCTAACCAGGGAGCTGTTTTTT.

The chain combines TRBV4-1 with TRBJ1-1, with D hard to call. Deletions cut 1 base from V and 3 bases from J, with 9 bases between. The CDR3 sequence is 14 residues long. The germline V gene has CDR1 MGHRA and CDR2 YSYEKL. CDR3 residues: CASSQGGWDTEAFF. CDR3 bases: TGCGCCAGCAGCCAAGGAGGGTGGGACACTGAAGCTTTCTTT.

The V and J genes are TRBV4-1 and TRBJ2-3; D is possibly TRBD1 or TRBD2 (5 bases each). The CDR3 has 14 amino acids. V dropped 7 bases and J dropped 2 bases, with 13 bases sitting between them. Germline V CDR1 and CDR2: MGHRA, YSYEKL. The CDR3 DNA reads TGCGCCAGCAACCCTTCGGGGCCCACAGATACGCAGTATTTT. Protein: CASNPSGPTDTQYF.

This clone has just one count. The chain links TRBV11-2 to TRBJ2-7, with TRBD1 matching 10 bases. V lost 5 bases to trimming and J lost 0 bases; unmatched junction nucleotides: 7. The CDR3 extends over 16 amino acids. Per the germline V gene, CDR1 is SGHAT and CDR2 is FQNNGV. CDR3 region: CASSPRTGGSSYEQYF. CDR3 nucleotides: TGTGCCAGCAGCCCGAGGACAGGGGGTAGCTCCTACGAGCAGTACTTC. Filled out from reference TRBV11-2 and TRBJ2-7, the complete variable domain reads EAGVAQSPRYKIIEKRQSVAFWCNPISGHATLYWYQQILGQGPKLLIQFQNNGVVDDSQLPKDRFSAERLKGVDSTLKIQPAKLEDSAVYLCASSPRTGGSSYEQYFGPGTRLTVT.

The gene calls are TRBV5-1 and TRBJ1-1; a possible D gene is TRBD1 (5 bases). Trimming stripped 4 bases from V and 7 bases from J, with 20 bases between. The CDR3 has 15 amino acids. Germline CDR1 SGHRS, CDR2 YFSETQ. CDR3 sequence reads: CASSQKTISGGEAFF. CDR3 nucleotides: TGCGCCAGCAGCCAGAAAACAATTAGTGGGGGTGAAGCTTTCTTT.

The V gene is TRBV19, the J gene TRBJ2-3; TRBD1 matches at 9 bases. J gave up 3 bases and V 3 bases, and 4 bases lay outside the gene matches. The germline V gene encodes CDR1 LNHDA and CDR2 SQIVND (reference sequence). CDR3 length: 15 residues. The CDR3 DNA is TGTGCCAGTAGTATCCGGACAGGGGAGACAGATACGCAGTATTTT. Translating it yields CASSIRTGETDTQYF.

V gene TRBV6-1 combines with J gene TRBJ2-7; D is possibly TRBD1 (6 bases). V dropped 0 bases and J dropped 5 bases, with 20 bases sitting between them. The CDR3 totals 17 residues. Germline V gene data show CDR1 as MNHNS and CDR2 as SASEGT. CDR3 protein: CASSEASEFRGTHEQYF. The CDR3 nucleotides read TGTGCCAGCAGTGAAGCGAGTGAGTTCAGGGGAACCCACGAGCAGTACTTC.

The chain uses TRBV27 and TRBJ2-1; 9 bases fit TRBD2. CDR3 size: 15 residues. CDR1 is MNHEY, CDR2 SMNVEV, per germline (reference sequence). V shed 8 bases, J shed 6 bases, and the junction held 11 bases outside the gene matches. CDR3 sequence (DNA): TGTGCCAGCCAGAGGGGCGGGAGGGTGGGCAATGAGCAGTTCTTC. Translation: CASQRGGRVGNEQFF.

The CDR3 loop reads CASSKKENTGELFF. The CDR3 DNA reads TGTGCCAGCAGCAAAAAGGAGAACACCGGGGAGCTGTTTTTT. The V call is TRBV21-1, the J call TRBJ2-2. TRBV21-1 is termed a pseudogene. This CDR3 has 14 amino acids.

The sample holds one count of this clone. J is TRBJ1-5 and V is TRBV5-5; D remains unclear. This CDR3 comprises 16 residues. Germline CDR1 SGHKS, CDR2 YYEKEE (reference sequence). The V end was cut by 1 base, the J end by 2 bases, with 13 bases between. CDR3 bases: TGTGCCAGCAGCTTGATTACTCCCGGAGGCAATCAGCCCCAGCATTTT. Protein product: CASSLITPGGNQPQHF.

The chain combines TRBV13 with TRBJ2-6, with TRBD1 matching over 7 bases. This CDR3 is 17 amino acids long. Looked up from germline, CDR1 is PRHDT and CDR2 is FYEKMQ (reference sequence). The ends lost 5 bases at V and 4 bases at J; junction bases unmatched: 11. As DNA, the CDR3 is TGTGCCAGCAGCCGAACAGGGGTTTCGTACGGGGCCAACGTCCTGACTTTC. This encodes CASSRTGVSYGANVLTF.

In nucleotides, the CDR3 is TGTGCCAGTACCCCGGGACACGTACGACAGCCCCAGCATTTT. It yields the protein CASTPGHVRQPQHF. The gene calls are TRBV19 and TRBJ1-5, with a possible D match to TRBD1 (6 bases). Trimming shortened V by 7 bases and J by 7 bases, and 17 bases separated the two germline ends. This CDR3 spans 14 amino acids. Germline CDR1 reads LNHDA; CDR2 reads SQIVND (reference sequence).

This clone has just one count. The V and J genes are TRBV9 and TRBJ2-2; 11 bases are shared with TRBD1. With V trimmed by 2 bases and J by 4 bases, 13 bases remained unmatched. The CDR3 is 19 amino acids. Germline values: CDR1 SGDLS, CDR2 YYNGEE. The CDR3 sequence: CASSVREDRGLRSTGELFF. In DNA, the CDR3 is TGTGCCAGCAGCGTCCGTGAGGACAGGGGGCTTCGATCCACCGGGGAGCTGTTTTTT.

The chain recombines TRBV18 with TRBJ1-6; 8 bases match TRBD1. The ends lost 6 bases at V and 3 bases at J; junction bases unmatched: 16. The length of the CDR3 is 19 residues. In germline, CDR1 is KGHSH, CDR2 LQKENI. Here the CDR3 reads CASSQRYSPGQVYNSPLHF. CDR3 coding DNA: TGTGCCAGCTCCCAACGATATTCGCCGGGACAGGTCTATAATTCACCCCTCCACTTT.

CDR3 nucleotides: TGTGCCAGCAGCTTAGGTATCGCTTTGGGGAGGGCCAGTGATACGCAGTATTTT. Translating it yields CASSLGIALGRASDTQYF. The chain recombines TRBV11-3 with TRBJ2-3; TRBD2 agrees at 7 bases. J was trimmed by 6 bases and V by 1 base; bases with no gene match: 16. This CDR3 is 18 amino acids long. Germline lookup yields CDR1 SGHNT and CDR2 YENEEA.

The chain is built from TRBV7-2 and TRBJ1-5; D not resolved. V was clipped by 4 bases and J by 5 bases, with 9 bases between them. Looked up from germline, CDR1 is SGHTA and CDR2 is FQGNSA. The CDR3 sequence is 13 residues long. CDR3 bases: TGTGCCAGCAGCTATTCCTATGATCAGCCCCAGCATTTT. It translates to CASSYSYDQPQHF.

J is TRBJ2-7 and V is TRBV27; the match to TRBD1 covers 7 bases. V was clipped by 5 bases and J by 2 bases; unmatched bases: 9. Germline V gene lookup returns CDR1 MNHEY and CDR2 SMNVEV (reference sequence). The CDR3 loop spans 15 amino acids. The CDR3 bases are TGTGCCAGCAGTGCGCGCCAGGGGGTACCCTACGAGCAGTACGTC. Translated: CASSARQGVPYEQYV.

The chain is built from TRBV6-5 and TRBJ2-7, with D perhaps TRBD1 (6 bases). This CDR3 spans 13 amino acids. CDR1 is MNHEY and CDR2 is SVGAGI in the germline V gene. Trimming took off 5 bases at V and 7 bases at J, with 15 bases between the two ends. The DNA for the CDR3 is TGTGCCAGCAGTCGGCGACAGGAGGAAGAGCAGTACTTC. This codes for CASSRRQEEEQYF.

The chain links TRBV25-1 to TRBJ2-5; D is possibly TRBD1 (6 bases). There are 15 residues in the CDR3. V was pared by 6 bases and J by 5 bases, with 19 bases between. Germline V gene data show CDR1 as MGHDK and CDR2 as SYGVNS. The CDR3 DNA follows: TGTGCCAGCAGGAAACAGGGAATGGCTTGGGAGACCCAGTACTTC. The encoded protein is CASRKQGMAWETQYF.

The J gene is TRBJ1-5, the V gene TRBV6-5; D not resolved. The germline gives CDR1 MNHEY, CDR2 SVGAGI. This CDR3 is 14 amino acids long. V was clipped by 6 bases and J by 0 bases, with 9 bases between them. Written as DNA, the CDR3 is TGTGCCAGCAGGTCACGGAATAGCAATCAGCCCCAGCATTTT. It specifies CASRSRNSNQPQHF.